These 3 T cell receptor beta chains were all obtained from the same sample, sequenced in a study of blood T cell repertoires in COVID-19. Generated by immunoSEQ multiplex PCR, the TCRdb table keeps only in-frame clones and is missing some. In the table there are 250,000 to 350,000 clones, approximately 90% of which are singletons. Input material: PBMCs or T cells enriched from blood (not recorded which). The receptors were sampled from a woman aged 45-65 years who had recovered from COVID-19.

The V gene is TRBV7-9, the J gene TRBJ1-4, with 7 positions matching TRBD1. V trimming: 5 bases; J trimming: 1 base; junction bases outside the gene matches: 7. CDR1 and CDR2 from the germline V gene are SEHNR and FQNEAQ (reference sequence). The CDR3 consists of 16 residues. CDR3 sequence (DNA): TGTGCCAGCAGCCCAGTGACAGGGAGAACTAATGAAAAACTGTTTTTT. Translation gives CASSPVTGRTNEKLFF.

J is TRBJ1-4 and V is TRBV2; a possible D gene is TRBD1 (5 bases). Trimming left V 7 bases short and J 0 bases short, with 12 bases between. Per germline, CDR1 SNHLY and CDR2 FYNNEI. This CDR3 has 15 residues. The CDR3 DNA follows: TGTGCCAGCAAATTGCAGGGAACAACTAATGAAAAACTGTTTTTT. Amino acid sequence: CASKLQGTTNEKLFF.

The chain employs TRBV19 and TRBJ1-5, with no clear D. CDR3 length: 15 residues. Germline values: CDR1 LNHDA, CDR2 SQIVND (reference sequence). V shed 10 bases and J shed 1 base, with 17 bases lying between them. The CDR3: CATLPRAGSNQPQHF. The CDR3 DNA follows: TGTGCCACCCTCCCCCGGGCGGGAAGCAATCAGCCCCAGCATTTT.